These 32 T cell receptor beta chains were sequenced from one sample in a study of Graves' ophthalmopathy and Graves' hyperthyroidism. Scientists amplified the TCR beta CDR3 regions from RNA transcripts. HTBI primers were employed in first-round RT-PCR, then a second-round multiplex PCR followed. TCRdb independently ran MiXCR on the multiplex PCR reads; one entry per CDR3 protein. The top ten clones hold over 4% of a sample with roughly 60,000 distinct CDR3 sequences, roughly half of them seen once. The specimen was peripheral blood. These receptors came from an adult woman with Graves' ophthalmopathy.

This clonotype was observed at least ten times. V and J are TRBV7-2 and TRBJ2-1; TRBD2 matches 11 bases. This CDR3 is built from 16 residues. V dropped 0 bases and J dropped 4; count of bases not matched to a gene: 2. CDR1 and CDR2 (germline): SGHTA, FQGNSA. The CDR3 loop reads CASSLAGTSGYNEQFF. CDR3 coding DNA: TGTGCCAGCAGCTTAGCCGGGACTAGCGGTTACAATGAGCAGTTCTTC.

Within the sample, this clonotype is medium-sized (0.01 to 0.1%). The CDR3 sequence is CASSSTGYEQYF. CDR3 nucleotide sequence: TGTGCCAGCAGCTCAACAGGGTACGAGCAGTACTTC. The chain combines TRBV7-2 with TRBJ2-7; D perhaps matches TRBD1 (6 bases). V lost 4 bases to trimming and J lost 4 bases, with 8 bases between them. The germline V gene encodes CDR1 SGHTA and CDR2 FQGNSA. The CDR3 contains 12 residues.

At least ten counts were recorded for this clonotype. The J gene is TRBJ1-1, the V gene TRBV4-3; maybe TRBD1 (5 bases). V was shortened by 0 bases and J by 1 base, with 6 bases between the two germline ends. The V gene's germline CDR1 is LGHNA and CDR2 YSLEER. The length of the CDR3 is 14 residues. The CDR3 reads CASSQEGGNTEAFF. The CDR3 nucleotides read TGCGCCAGCAGCCAAGAGGGGGGGAACACTGAAGCTTTCTTT.

V gene TRBV5-6 combines with J gene TRBJ1-1; 7 positions agree with TRBD1. CDR1 is SGHDT and CDR2 is YYEEEE in the germline V gene. The CDR3 runs to 13 residues. The ends lost 4 bases at V and 5 bases at J; junction bases unmatched: 5. This CDR3 reads CASSLRQGTEAFF. CDR3 sequence (DNA): TGTGCCAGCAGCCTACGACAGGGAACTGAAGCTTTCTTT.

In its sample, this clonotype was seen many times. The V and J genes are TRBV6-4 and TRBJ2-3; 9 nucleotides line up with TRBD2. The CDR3 runs 15 residues. J lost 2 bases, V lost 3 bases, and 3 bases had no gene match. Germline V gene sequence: CDR1 MRHNA, CDR2 SNTAGT. CDR3 bases: TGTGCCAGCAGTGATGGCGGGAGGGACACAGATACGCAGTATTTT. As protein: CASSDGGRDTDTQYF.

The rearrangement links TRBV6-1 to TRBJ2-7, with D perhaps matching TRBD2 (6 bases). There are 14 residues in the CDR3. The germline gives CDR1 MNHNS, CDR2 SASEGT. Trimming took off 6 bases at V and 4 bases at J, with 16 bases between the two ends. Here the CDR3 DNA reads TGTGCCAGCAGACCGACACGGGGAGGTTACGAGCAGTACTTC. It encodes CASRPTRGGYEQYF.

This chain joins TRBV9 and TRBJ2-7, with D uncertain. This CDR3 contains 15 residues. From germline, CDR1 is SGDLS and CDR2 YYNGEE. V dropped 4 bases and J dropped 3 bases, with 17 bases sitting between them. DNA for the CDR3: TGTGCCAGCAGCTACATTAGGATGGCCAACTACGAGCAGTACTTC. This encodes CASSYIRMANYEQYF.

As for this clonotype: At one of its ends the junction is not consistent with the germline gene, which may arise from a read error. This chain joins TRBV7-2 and TRBJ2-3; 9 positions match TRBD2. The CDR3 runs 16 residues. CDR1 is SGHTA, CDR2 FQGNSA, per germline. CDR3 region: CASSLGPGLATDTPYF. CDR3 coding DNA: TGTGCCAGCAGCTTAGGGCCGGGACTAGCCACAGATACGCCGTATTTT.

This clonotype has a single count. Relative to the germline gene, one junction end is altered; a read error may explain this. The chain combines TRBV7-2 with TRBJ2-5, with D uncertain. Per germline, CDR1 SGHTA and CDR2 FQGNSA. The CDR3 consists of 15 residues. The CDR3 region has the DNA TGTGCCACCAGCCCCCAAGGCCAGATGGCAGAGACCCAGTACTTC. This translates into CATSPQGQMAETQYF.

The chain combines TRBV15 with TRBJ2-7; unclear D gene. V was clipped by 3 bases and J by 2 bases, with 17 bases between them. The germline CDR1 and CDR2 sequences are LNHNV and YYDKDF (reference sequence). The CDR3 consists of 16 residues. As DNA, the CDR3 is TGTGCCACCAGCAGGACAACGGGTCGCTCTGCCTACGAGCAGTACTTC. Translated: CATSRTTGRSAYEQYF.

The V call is TRBV5-1, the J call TRBJ1-2; TRBD1 matches 7 bases. Trimming removed 0 bases from V and 6 bases from J; junction bases left unmatched: 11. The CDR3 length is 16 residues. Germline-derived CDR1 and CDR2 are SGHRS and YFSETQ. In nucleotides, the CDR3 is TGCGCCAGCAGCTTGGACCCGGGACAGCAACTCCATGGCTACACCTTC. This encodes CASSLDPGQQLHGYTF.

By frequency in the sample, this clonotype is medium-sized. The chain combines TRBV6-1 with TRBJ1-5, with D hard to call. The CDR3 length is 15 residues. The germline V and J ends were trimmed by 4 bases and 6 bases, with 16 bases remaining between them. Germline CDR1 is MNHNS and CDR2 is SASEGT. The CDR3 spells CASSADDGSAQPQHF. For the CDR3, the DNA is TGTGCCAGCAGTGCTGACGACGGGTCGGCTCAGCCCCAGCATTTT.

The sample holds many counts of this clonotype. Just one base apart from a much larger clone, this may be a read error. This CDR3 reads CASSASGSAYEQYF. CDR3 sequence (DNA): TGTGCCAGCAGTGCTAGCGGAAGCGCCTACGAGCAGTACTTC. The chain carries TRBV6-1 and TRBJ2-7; 7 nucleotides line up with TRBD2. This CDR3 spans 14 amino acids. V dropped 4 bases and J dropped 2; count of bases not matched to a gene: 5. Germline V gene sequence: CDR1 MNHNS, CDR2 SASEGT.

This chain uses TRBV20-1 with TRBJ2-7, with D possibly matching TRBD2 (5 bases). Trimming removed 2 bases from V and 0 bases from J, with 5 bases in between. Germline values: CDR1 DFQATT, CDR2 SNEGSKA (reference sequence). This CDR3 comprises 12 residues. The CDR3 sequence: CSARSGSYEQYV. The CDR3 nucleotides read TGCAGTGCTAGAAGCGGCTCCTACGAGCAGTACGTC.

This clonotype was counted a single time. The chain has TRBV29-1 and TRBJ2-7; no reliable D call. The CDR3 totals 12 residues. Germline values: CDR1 SQVTM, CDR2 ANQGSEA. The V and J ends lost 7 bases and 5 bases respectively, with 15 bases between them. CDR3 sequence: CSGTTIGDEQYF. In DNA form, the CDR3 reads TGCAGCGGTACTACCATTGGAGACGAGCAGTACTTC.

CDR3 nucleotide sequence: TGTGCCAGCAGAGTGACAGGGGGCACAACTAATGAAAAACTGTTTTTT. Its protein product is CASRVTGGTTNEKLFF. V and J are TRBV6-5 and TRBJ1-4; 10 positions agree with TRBD1. The CDR3 has 16 amino acids. CDR1 and CDR2 (germline): MNHEY, SVGAGI. The junction had 4 bases not matched to a gene; V was cut back by 6 bases and J by 0 bases.

This clonotype has ten or more counts. V and J are TRBV14 and TRBJ2-3; D is possibly TRBD1 or TRBD2 (6 bases each). Germline lookup yields CDR1 SGHDN and CDR2 FVKESK. The length of the CDR3 is 17 residues. Trimming pared 0 bases from V and 4 bases from J, leaving 17 bases between. The CDR3 sequence is CASSQDWGAEGPDTQYF. The CDR3 coding sequence is TGTGCCAGCAGCCAAGATTGGGGGGCCGAAGGACCAGATACGCAGTATTTT.

V is TRBV2 and J is TRBJ2-2; 7 positions agree with TRBD1. CDR3 length equals 13 residues. Germline lookup yields CDR1 SNHLY and CDR2 FYNNEI. V trimming: 8 bases; J trimming: 7 bases; junction bases outside the gene matches: 7. CDR3 DNA: TGTGCCAGCCGACCAGGGGGAAACGGGGAGCTGTTTTTT. Amino acids: CASRPGGNGELFF. Full variable domain (outside the CDR3, taken from reference TRBV2 and TRBJ2-2): EPEVTQTPSHQVTQMGQEVILRCVPISNHLYFYWYRQILGQKVEFLVSFYNNEISEKSEIFDDQFSVERPDGSNFTLKIRSTKLEDSAMYFCASRPGGNGELFFGEGSRLTVL.

This clonotype showed up just a few times. This sequence joins TRBV30 and TRBJ2-1, with 12 bases identical to TRBD2. V gave up 7 bases and J gave up 9 bases; unmatched junction bases: 16. This CDR3 is 16 amino acids long. CDR1 is GTSNPN, CDR2 SVGIG, per germline (reference sequence). CDR3 nucleotide sequence: TGTGCCTCTTCACCTTCGACTAGCGGGAGAAGTAGTGAGCAGTTCTTC. It translates to CASSPSTSGRSSEQFF.

Concerning this clonotype: At one of its ends the junction is not consistent with the germline gene, which may arise from a read error. This CDR3 reads CASSHARDSSYERYF. The DNA of the CDR3 is TGTGCCAGCAGCCATGCCCGGGACTCCTCCTACGAGCGGTACTTC. This chain uses TRBV7-2 with TRBJ2-7, with a tentative D call TRBD2 (6 bases). The germline CDR1 and CDR2 sequences are SGHTA and FQGNSA. The CDR3 has 15 amino acids.

At least ten counts were recorded for this clonotype. The gene calls are TRBV20-1 and TRBJ1-6; D remains unclear. Germline-derived CDR1 and CDR2 are DFQATT and SNEGSKA (reference sequence). Trimming left V 3 bases short and J 3 bases short, with 6 bases between. The CDR3 has 13 amino acids. The CDR3 sequence is CSASSYYNSPLHF. CDR3 nucleotide sequence: TGCAGTGCTAGTAGTTACTATAATTCACCCCTCCACTTT.

This clonotype has ten or more counts. The chain is built from TRBV2 and TRBJ2-3; TRBD2 might be the D (6 bases). The germline V gene encodes CDR1 SNHLY and CDR2 FYNNEI. V lost 7 bases and J lost 10, with 18 bases in between. The CDR3 length is 13 residues. CDR3 bases: TGTGCCAGCACCCCCCTCGCTAGCGATGCGCAGTATTTT. Amino acids: CASTPLASDAQYF.

This clonotype was counted many times. The chain is built from TRBV7-2 and TRBJ1-1, with D unclear. In germline, CDR1 is SGHTA, CDR2 FQGNSA. The CDR3 has 17 amino acids. The V end was cut by 5 bases, the J end by 5 bases, with 24 bases between. This CDR3 is CASSQTSGRGMRTEAFF. The CDR3 region has the DNA TGTGCCAGCAGCCAGACTTCCGGACGAGGGATGCGGACTGAAGCTTTCTTT.

V and J are TRBV29-1 and TRBJ2-7, with unresolved D. Trimming removed 8 bases from V and 1 base from J, with 9 bases in between. This CDR3 spans 11 amino acids. The germline V gene has CDR1 SQVTM and CDR2 ANQGSEA. CDR3 sequence reads: CSFRESYEQYF. The CDR3 coding sequence is TGCAGCTTTAGGGAATCCTACGAGCAGTACTTC.

The sample holds many counts of this clonotype. V and J are TRBV4-3 and TRBJ2-1; D perhaps matches TRBD2 (5 bases). Trimming shortened V by 4 bases and J by 4 bases, and 8 bases separated the two germline ends. CDR3 length: 13 residues. Germline V gene sequence: CDR1 LGHNA, CDR2 YSLEER. CDR3 DNA sequence: TGCGCCAGCAGCCCAGCGGCGTACAATGAGCAGTTCTTC. It yields the protein CASSPAAYNEQFF.

This clonotype came up many times. The chain couples TRBV19 to TRBJ2-7; 7 positions match TRBD1. V dropped 1 base and J dropped 2; count of bases not matched to a gene: 2. CDR3 size: 14 residues. Per germline, CDR1 LNHDA and CDR2 SQIVND (reference sequence). CDR3 residues: CASSIVRGPYEQYF. CDR3 DNA: TGTGCCAGTAGTATAGTAAGGGGGCCCTACGAGCAGTACTTC.

The chain employs TRBV25-1 and TRBJ2-7; TRBD2 aligns across 8 bases. The trim removed 4 bases at V and 0 bases at J, leaving 8 bases unmatched. The CDR3 sequence is 16 residues long. CDR1 MGHDK and CDR2 SYGVNS come from the germline V gene. The CDR3 loop reads CASSVDTGTSSYEQYF. The CDR3 nucleotides are TGTGCCAGCAGTGTCGACACCGGGACTAGCTCCTACGAGCAGTACTTC.

This clonotype was picked up many times. CDR3 region: CASSQAGGEGGNQPQHF. DNA for the CDR3: TGCGCCAGCAGCCAAGCCGGCGGGGAGGGCGGCAATCAGCCCCAGCATTTT. The chain couples TRBV4-1 to TRBJ1-5; D call uncertain. The germline V and J ends were trimmed by 1 base and 2 bases, with 15 bases remaining between them. The CDR3 loop spans 17 amino acids. Per germline, CDR1 MGHRA and CDR2 YSYEKL.

This clonotype was recorded at least ten times. The genes are TRBV19 and TRBJ1-1, with 10 bases identical to TRBD1. J was trimmed by 10 bases and V by 7 bases; bases with no gene match: 9. CDR1 is LNHDA, CDR2 SQIVND, per germline (reference sequence). The CDR3 spans 13 residues. This chain's CDR3 is CASKGTGTGVAFF. DNA of the CDR3: TGTGCCAGTAAAGGAACCGGGACAGGGGTAGCTTTCTTT.

This clonotype was picked up many times. This rearrangement joins TRBV19 to TRBJ2-7; 7 bases agree with TRBD2. This CDR3 has 14 amino acids. The trim removed 4 bases at V and 7 bases at J, leaving 10 bases unmatched. Germline V CDR1 and CDR2: LNHDA, SQIVND (reference sequence). This CDR3 reads CASSKAAGWGEQYF. The CDR3 bases are TGTGCCAGTAGTAAAGCAGCGGGATGGGGAGAGCAGTACTTC.

This clonotype has a single count. The germline gene is not matched at one end of the junction; a read error may be the cause. The chain recombines TRBV20-1 with TRBJ2-5; D ambiguous. This CDR3 is 11 amino acids long. CDR1 is DFQATT and CDR2 is SNEGSKA in the germline V gene (reference sequence). The CDR3 DNA reads TGCAGTGCCCCCCACCAAGAGACCCCGTACTTC. This gives the protein CSAPHQETPYF.

This clonotype came up many times. The chain couples TRBV20-1 to TRBJ1-5, with D unclear. The CDR3 covers 13 residues. Germline V gene sequence: CDR1 DFQATT, CDR2 SNEGSKA (reference sequence). V was shortened by 3 bases and J by 0 bases, with 6 bases between the two germline ends. The DNA of the CDR3 is TGCAGTGCTAGCCAGGATAGCAATCAGCCCCAGCATTTT. It translates to CSASQDSNQPQHF.